The rows below give T cell receptor beta chains drawn from one sample of a study of synovial regulatory T cells in juvenile arthritis. Using immunoSEQ multiplex PCR, the repertoire was profiled, and TCRdb retains in-frame clones only, with some absent. Recorded for this sample: 8,000 to 10,000 clones. What was sequenced was Treg cells from blood. The receptor set was obtained from a donor younger than 30 with juvenile idiopathic arthritis. Both conserved end residues are part of each CDR3.

CDR3,J,V
CASITKDRAHNEQFF,TRBJ2-1,TRBV7-9
CASSMSGGSGTEAFF,TRBJ1-1,TRBV19
CASSQFNRNTEAFF,TRBJ1-1,TRBV4-1
CASSLVPGQETQYF,TRBJ2-5,TRBV5-6
CAWSPRGIQPQHF,TRBJ1-5,TRBV30
CASSQTPGQGNYGYTF,TRBJ1-2,TRBV7-9
CASSQVPSQIREAFF,TRBJ1-1,TRBV4-3
CAISAGYNSPLHF,TRBJ1-6,TRBV10-3
CASSPLEVGNTEAFF,TRBJ1-1,TRBV7-3
CASSPGLLTYNEQFF,TRBJ2-1,TRBV7-9
CASSGNSPLHF,TRBJ1-6,TRBV6-6
CASSFRAPGYGYTF,TRBJ1-2,TRBV28
CASSYSGQGSPLHF,TRBJ1-6,TRBV6-6
CASSLGPSAGGTYEQYF,TRBJ2-7,TRBV5-1
CASSQGSGAETEAFF,TRBJ1-1,TRBV4-3
CASSHGPRGPGNTIYF,TRBJ1-3,TRBV4-1
CAWSQGGNQPQHF,TRBJ1-5,TRBV30
CASSLAGRGYEQYF,TRBJ2-7,TRBV7-8
CASSRGQNLWGEQYF,TRBJ2-7,TRBV19
CASSLDWDQYGYTF,TRBJ1-2,TRBV5-4
CASSDKGREQYF,TRBJ2-7,TRBV6-1
CASSHDWGTEAFF,TRBJ1-1,TRBV5-1
CASSLGLLGRETQYF,TRBJ2-5,TRBV5-1
CASSLEGVRRYGYTF,TRBJ1-2,TRBV5-6
CASSQEDLRNTEAFF,TRBJ1-1,TRBV4-2
CAASGDIRGETQYF,TRBJ2-5,TRBV28
CASRARNQGVLGYTF,TRBJ1-2,TRBV19
CASSQDPAGYGYTF,TRBJ1-2,TRBV4-2
CASSLRREFTDTQYF,TRBJ2-3,TRBV5-4
CASSRTGDEWGYTF,TRBJ1-2,TRBV6-5